This entry lists 30 T cell receptor beta chains sequenced from one sample in a study of cytomegalovirus exposure and HLA in healthy donors. PCR used 60 Vbeta primers and 13 Jbeta primers. Assay: immunoSEQ multiplex PCR; the TCRdb copy retains only in-frame clones and omits some. The sample has approximately 75,000 clones; about three quarters are singletons. Sequenced sample: PBMCs. Source of these receptors: a male donor in good health and CMV-seronegative.

This clone has more than one count but fewer than ten. CDR3 protein: CASRGGRGETDTQYF. For the CDR3, the DNA is TGTGCCAGCAGAGGGGGTAGGGGCGAGACAGATACGCAGTATTTT. This chain links TRBV2 with TRBJ2-3; D might be TRBD1 (6 bases). Trimming left V 6 bases short and J 3 bases short, with 16 bases between. CDR1 and CDR2 from the germline V gene are SNHLY and FYNNEI. This CDR3 is built from 15 residues.

The CDR3 bases are TGTGCCGGAACCGCCGGTTGGGGAGTCGGCACAGATACGCAGTATTTT. Translated: CAGTAGWGVGTDTQYF. J is TRBJ2-3 and V is TRBV30; the D gene is possibly TRBD2 (5 bases). Germline CDR1 GTSNPN, CDR2 SVGIG (reference sequence). The CDR3 spans 16 residues. V lost 8 bases and J lost 1, with 22 bases in between.

CDR3 in amino acids: CAISGRQGLNTEAFF. The CDR3 nucleotides read TGTGCCATCAGTGGACGACAGGGATTGAACACTGAAGCTTTCTTT. J is TRBJ1-1 and V is TRBV10-3, with 7 bases fitting TRBD1. Unmatched junction bases numbered 5, after V lost 4 bases and J lost 0 bases. The CDR3 is 15 amino acids. Germline values: CDR1 ENHRY, CDR2 SYGVKD.

This clone has more than one count but fewer than ten. The genes are TRBV9 and TRBJ1-2, with D perhaps matching TRBD1 (5 bases). CDR1 SGDLS and CDR2 YYNGEE come from the germline V gene. This CDR3 comprises 14 residues. Trimming took 0 bases from V and 4 from J, leaving 10 bases between them. The CDR3 DNA reads TGTGCCAGCAGCGTAGGGGAAACAGGCTATGGCTACACCTTC. It is translated as CASSVGETGYGYTF.

This clone was seen once. The V gene is TRBV28, the J gene TRBJ2-3; 10 bases map to TRBD2. Germline V gives CDR1 MDHEN, CDR2 SYDVKM. The CDR3 consists of 16 residues. Trimming cost V 6 bases and J 1 base; bases outside gene matches: 7. This CDR3 reads CASSGLAGGGTDTQYF. In DNA, the CDR3 is TGTGCCAGCAGCGGATTAGCGGGAGGTGGCACAGATACGCAGTATTTT.

This clone has only a few counts. The rearrangement links TRBV5-1 to TRBJ2-2; 7 bases line up with TRBD1. The ends lost 1 base at V and 1 base at J; junction bases unmatched: 7. The CDR3 runs 17 residues. Per the germline V gene, CDR1 is SGHRS and CDR2 is YFSETQ. The DNA of the CDR3 is TGCGCCAGCAGCTTGAGGGGGCGCGCGGGGAACACCGGGGAGCTGTTTTTT. Protein sequence: CASSLRGRAGNTGELFF. The full variable domain, in which reference TRBV5-1 and TRBJ2-2 provide the parts outside the CDR3, is KAGVTQTPRYLIKTRGQQVTLSCSPISGHRSVSWYQQTPGQGLQFLFEYFSETQRNKGNFPGRFSGRQFSNSRSEMNVSTLELGDSALYLCASSLRGRAGNTGELFFGEGSRLTVL.

This clone was counted only a few times. The genes are TRBV6-5 and TRBJ1-6; the D gene is possibly TRBD1 (6 bases). This CDR3 has 12 amino acids. The V gene's germline CDR1 is MNHEY and CDR2 SVGAGI. The V gene lost 7 bases and the J gene lost 11 bases, with 12 bases spanning the gap. The CDR3 nucleotides are TGTGCCAGCAAAGTAGGACAGACACCCCTCCACTTT. This translates into CASKVGQTPLHF.

The chain joins TRBV9 to TRBJ2-3, with 11 bases aligning to TRBD2. The V and J ends lost 4 bases and 8 bases, in that order; junction bases with no gene match: 6. Looked up from germline, CDR1 is SGDLS and CDR2 is YYNGEE. This CDR3 is built from 14 residues. This CDR3 is CASSPRGTSGTQYF. DNA of the CDR3: TGTGCCAGCAGCCCCAGGGGGACTAGCGGTACGCAGTATTTT.

The chain uses TRBV5-1 and TRBJ1-1, with D perhaps matching TRBD1 (5 bases). Germline V gene lookup returns CDR1 SGHRS and CDR2 YFSETQ. The V end lost 0 bases, the J end lost 4 bases, and 13 bases lay between the germline ends. The CDR3 is 15 residues long. CDR3 DNA sequence: TGCGCCAGCAGCTTGGCCGCAGGGATCGGCACTGAAGCTTTCTTT. Translated, it gives CASSLAAGIGTEAFF.

This rearrangement joins TRBV18 to TRBJ2-7; 12 nucleotides align to TRBD1. The germline gives CDR1 KGHSH, CDR2 LQKENI. V trimming: 1 base; J trimming: 6 bases; junction bases outside the gene matches: 4. The CDR3 runs 15 residues. This CDR3 reads CASSPRDRGRGEQYF. In nucleotides, the CDR3 is TGTGCCAGCTCACCACGGGACAGGGGGCGAGGCGAGCAGTACTTC.

V is TRBV11-2 and J is TRBJ2-7; 9 nucleotides match TRBD2. Trimming at V came to 5 bases and at J to 6 bases, leaving 5 bases not matched to a gene. CDR1 and CDR2 from the germline V gene are SGHAT and FQNNGV. There are 13 residues in the CDR3. The CDR3 sequence is CASSQTSGGEQYF. In DNA form, the CDR3 reads TGTGCCAGCAGCCAGACTAGCGGAGGCGAGCAGTACTTC.

This rearrangement joins TRBV30 to TRBJ2-7, with TRBD2 as a possible D gene (6 bases). CDR1 is GTSNPN, CDR2 SVGIG, per germline (reference sequence). There are 14 residues in the CDR3. Trimming left V 1 base short and J 7 bases short, with 17 bases between. The CDR3, as DNA: TGTGCCTGGAGTGCGACTAGTAAGCTACGGGAGCAGTACTTC. It encodes CAWSATSKLREQYF.

The J gene is TRBJ1-6, the V gene TRBV7-9; TRBD1 agrees at 8 bases. There are 17 residues in the CDR3. V was clipped by 5 bases and J by 7 bases; unmatched bases: 13. The germline V gene has CDR1 SEHNR and CDR2 FQNEAQ (reference sequence). CDR3 loop: CASSRRRTGTVNSPLHF. The CDR3 DNA is TGTGCCAGCAGCCGCAGGCGGACAGGGACCGTAAATTCACCCCTCCACTTT.

This clone has just one count. J is TRBJ1-2 and V is TRBV15, with D possibly being TRBD1 (5 bases). The V gene lost 1 base and the J gene lost 2 bases, with 5 bases spanning the gap. The germline CDR1 and CDR2 sequences are LNHNV and YYDKDF (reference sequence). The CDR3 has 13 residues. CDR3 bases: TGTGCCACCAGCAGAGGACAGAACTATGGCTACACCTTC. As protein: CATSRGQNYGYTF.

The chain links TRBV6-5 to TRBJ2-7; D unresolved. The CDR3 is 13 amino acids. CDR1 and CDR2 from the germline V gene are MNHEY and SVGAGI. V lost 4 bases to trimming and J lost 5 bases, with 12 bases between them. The CDR3 DNA sequence: TGTGCCAGCAGTTCCCTATCCTTTGACGAGCAGTACTTC. This codes for CASSSLSFDEQYF.

V gene TRBV5-1 combines with J gene TRBJ1-1; D might be TRBD1 (6 bases). Per germline, CDR1 SGHRS and CDR2 YFSETQ. The CDR3 is made up of 15 amino acids. Trimming took off 3 bases at V and 1 base at J, with 13 bases between the two ends. The CDR3 region has the DNA TGCGCCAGCAGCTCACTGACAGGTCGGAACACTGAAGCTTTCTTT. Translating gives CASSSLTGRNTEAFF.

The gene calls are TRBV28 and TRBJ2-5; TRBD2 matches 9 bases. This CDR3 contains 15 residues. The V gene end was trimmed by 4 bases and the J gene end by 3 bases; junction bases not matched to a gene: 6. Germline assignment: CDR1 MDHEN and CDR2 SYDVKM. CDR3 DNA: TGTGCCAGCAGTTCCCGGGGACTAGCAGAAGAGACCCAGTACTTC. This codes for CASSSRGLAEETQYF.

The J gene is TRBJ2-1, the V gene TRBV9; 11 positions match TRBD2. The CDR3 runs to 15 residues. Trimming cost V 2 bases and J 7 bases; bases outside gene matches: 5. Germline CDR1 SGDLS, CDR2 YYNGEE. CDR3 amino acids: CASSVSGRAENEQFF. CDR3 in DNA: TGTGCCAGCAGCGTTAGCGGGAGGGCCGAGAATGAGCAGTTCTTC. Full variable domain (remainder filled in from reference TRBV9 and TRBJ2-1): DSGVTQTPKHLITATGQRVTLRCSPRSGDLSVYWYQQSLDQGLQFLIQYYNGEERAKGNILERFSAQQFPDLHSELNLSSLELGDSALYFCASSVSGRAENEQFFGPGTRLTVL.

The chain recombines TRBV5-5 with TRBJ2-5, with 9 bases lining up with TRBD1. The J call may not be correct, given that the DNA end is closer to TRBJ2-7. The germline CDR1 and CDR2 sequences are SGHKS and YYEKEE (reference sequence). The CDR3 totals 14 residues. CDR3 DNA sequence: TGTGCCAGCAGCATGGGGACAGGGACCTACGAGCAGTACTTC. Its protein is CASSMGTGTYEQYF.

The V call is TRBV5-1, the J call TRBJ1-1, with D tentatively TRBD1 (5 bases). The CDR3 is made up of 15 amino acids. Germline V gene data show CDR1 as SGHRS and CDR2 as YFSETQ. V was trimmed by 0 bases and J by 4 bases, leaving 13 bases between them. CDR3 sequence (DNA): TGCGCCAGCAGCTTGGTCGGGGGGTATAGCACTGAAGCTTTCTTT. It is translated as CASSLVGGYSTEAFF.

On this clone: One end of the junction does not line up with germline, which may come from a read error. The chain couples TRBV7-7 to TRBJ2-3; D uncertain. There are 15 residues in the CDR3. Germline CDR1 is SSHAT and CDR2 is FNYEAQ (reference sequence). The CDR3 bases are TGTGCTAGCAGCTTGAACGGGTTGAGGTCAGATACGCAGTATTTT. Its protein product is CASSLNGLRSDTQYF.

The gene calls are TRBV20-1 and TRBJ2-3, with D unresolved. Germline CDR1 is DFQATT and CDR2 is SNEGSKA (reference sequence). V was trimmed by 6 bases and J by 1 base, leaving 2 bases between them. There are 10 residues in the CDR3. Here the CDR3 DNA reads TGCAGTGCCGGCACAGATACGCAGTATTTT. This encodes CSAGTDTQYF.

The V and J genes are TRBV27 and TRBJ2-1, with TRBD1 matching 7 bases. Germline V lookup: CDR1 MNHEY, CDR2 SMNVEV (reference sequence). The ends lost 4 bases at V and 6 bases at J; junction bases unmatched: 9. CDR3 length: 15 residues. CDR3 residues: CASSYRQGSGNEQFF. As DNA, the CDR3 is TGTGCCAGCAGTTACCGACAGGGAAGTGGCAATGAGCAGTTCTTC.

This sequence joins TRBV30 and TRBJ1-1; tentative D call: TRBD1 (5 bases). The CDR3 runs 11 residues. The V end was cut by 8 bases, the J end by 6 bases, with 13 bases between. Germline lookup yields CDR1 GTSNPN and CDR2 SVGIG (reference sequence). CDR3 sequence (DNA): TGTGCCAGCAATCAGGGCTCTGAAGCTTTCTTT. Translated, it gives CASNQGSEAFF.

This chain connects TRBV28 to TRBJ2-5; 12 bases map to TRBD2. J lost 2 bases, V lost 6 bases, and 7 bases had no gene match. The germline V gene encodes CDR1 MDHEN and CDR2 SYDVKM. This CDR3 comprises 16 residues. The CDR3 reads CASSEGLAGGQETQYF. The CDR3 coding sequence is TGTGCCAGCAGCGAGGGACTAGCGGGCGGTCAAGAGACCCAGTACTTC.

This sequence joins TRBV15 and TRBJ2-5, with unresolved D. Germline-derived CDR1 and CDR2 are LNHNV and YYDKDF (reference sequence). The CDR3 has 14 amino acids. V lost 1 base to trimming and J lost 3 bases, with 9 bases between them. DNA for the CDR3: TGTGCCACCAGCAGAGTGGAGTTTAAAGAGACCCAGTACTTC. Amino acids: CATSRVEFKETQYF.

As concerns this clone: In this CDR3 the conserved last residue, phenylalanine or tryptophan, is missing, so a read error is likely. The chain employs TRBV27 and TRBJ2-3; 7 bases map to TRBD1. Germline V gene sequence: CDR1 MNHEY, CDR2 SMNVEV (reference sequence). The trim removed 2 bases at V and 8 bases at J, leaving 7 bases unmatched. The CDR3 totals 14 residues. The CDR3 sequence is CASSLPNRGATQYL. The CDR3 DNA follows: TGTGCCAGCAGTTTACCGAACAGGGGAGCTACGCAGTATCTT.

The rearrangement uses TRBV4-3 and TRBJ2-5; D not resolved. CDR1 is LGHNA, CDR2 YSLEER, per germline. Trimming stripped 0 bases from V and 9 bases from J, with 11 bases between. This CDR3 has 13 residues. The CDR3 DNA is TGCGCCAGCAGCCAAGACACCCAGGTGGCCCAGTACTTC. Its protein product is CASSQDTQVAQYF.

This chain connects TRBV6-4 to TRBJ1-4, with TRBD1 matching 7 bases. Trimming cost V 6 bases and J 3 bases; bases outside gene matches: 4. This CDR3 spans 14 amino acids. Germline V gene data show CDR1 as MRHNA and CDR2 as SNTAGT. CDR3 nucleotides: TGTGCCAGCAGCCCCACAGGGGCTAATGAAAAACTGTTTTTT. Amino acids: CASSPTGANEKLFF.

The chain couples TRBV5-1 to TRBJ2-5; 8 nucleotides agree with TRBD1. Trimming took 5 bases from V and 2 from J; bases not matched to a gene: 2. Germline V lookup: CDR1 SGHRS, CDR2 YFSETQ. This CDR3 region has 13 residues. Here the CDR3 DNA reads TGCGCCAGCAGAAACAGGGGGCAAGAGACCCAGTACTTC. The encoded protein is CASRNRGQETQYF.